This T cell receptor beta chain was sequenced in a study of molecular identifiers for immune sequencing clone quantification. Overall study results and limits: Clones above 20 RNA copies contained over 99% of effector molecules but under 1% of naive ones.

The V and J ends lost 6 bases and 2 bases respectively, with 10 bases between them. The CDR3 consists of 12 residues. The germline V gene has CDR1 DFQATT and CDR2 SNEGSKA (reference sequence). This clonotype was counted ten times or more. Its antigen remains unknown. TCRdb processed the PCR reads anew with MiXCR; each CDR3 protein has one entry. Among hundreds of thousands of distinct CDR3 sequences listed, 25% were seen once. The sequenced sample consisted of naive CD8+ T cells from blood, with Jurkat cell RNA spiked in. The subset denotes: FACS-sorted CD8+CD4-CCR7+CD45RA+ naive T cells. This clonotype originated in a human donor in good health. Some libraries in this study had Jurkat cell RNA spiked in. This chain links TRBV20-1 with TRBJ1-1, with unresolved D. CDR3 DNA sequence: TGCAGTGCCAGCGAAAGTAACACTGAAGCTTTCTTT. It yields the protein CSASESNTEAFF.